This passage covers 2 T cell receptor beta chains from one sample sequenced in a study of blood T cell repertoires in COVID-19. Method: immunoSEQ multiplex PCR; TCRdb's copy keeps in-frame clones and lacks some. The data show under 250,000 clones, with 80% to 95% seen just once and 0.82% held by the top ten. The sample taken for sequencing was peripheral blood. The receptors come from a man aged 55-75 years with COVID-19, enrolled during active disease.

The CDR3 spells CATLDRAQETQYF. The CDR3 DNA is TGTGCCACCTTGGACAGGGCCCAAGAGACCCAGTACTTC. The chain joins TRBV10-3 to TRBJ2-5; TRBD1 aligns across 8 bases. This CDR3 spans 13 amino acids. CDR1 ENHRY and CDR2 SYGVKD come from the germline V gene. The V gene end was trimmed by 10 bases and the J gene end by 1 base; junction bases not matched to a gene: 5.

The J gene is TRBJ1-2, the V gene TRBV7-2; 7 positions agree with TRBD1. The CDR3 runs to 14 residues. Trimming at V came to 2 bases and at J to 4 bases, leaving 4 bases not matched to a gene. Germline-derived CDR1 and CDR2 are SGHTA and FQGNSA. CDR3 sequence: CASSLHGTVYGYTF. The CDR3 region has the DNA TGTGCCAGCAGCTTACACGGGACAGTCTATGGCTACACCTTC.